The 32 T cell receptor beta chains given below trace back to one sample, sequenced in a study of blood T cell repertoires in COVID-19. Measured with immunoSEQ multiplex PCR; TCRdb has only the in-frame clones, and not every one. The data contain over 5,500 clones, roughly 87% of them singletons. Sequenced sample: peripheral blood. These receptor sequences come from a human donor in a cohort sampled during active COVID-19.

The chain joins TRBV30 to TRBJ1-1; D call uncertain. V lost 4 bases and J lost 5, with 17 bases in between. Germline V CDR1 and CDR2: GTSNPN, SVGIG (reference sequence). This CDR3 contains 14 residues. CDR3 sequence reads: CAWKPGPENTEAFF. The CDR3 DNA reads TGTGCCTGGAAGCCGGGTCCCGAAAATACTGAAGCTTTCTTT.

As for this clone: A junction boundary mismatches the germline segment, possibly from a read error. The chain has TRBV3-1 (or the pseudogene TRBV3-2) and TRBJ2-5; maybe TRBD2 (5 bases). CDR3 length: 12 residues. Germline V lookup: CDR1 LGHDT, CDR2 YNNKEL (reference sequence). CDR3 loop: CASSRVRGSLNF. CDR3 in DNA: TGTGCCAGCAGCCGAGTCAGAGGGAGCTTAAACTTC.

This chain uses TRBV9 with TRBJ1-4; D is ambiguous. The germline V and J ends were trimmed by 0 bases and 8 bases, with 14 bases remaining between them. This CDR3 has 15 amino acids. CDR1 is SGDLS, CDR2 YYNGEE, per germline. The CDR3, as DNA: TGTGCCAGCAGCGTAGGGGTCAGGTTGACGGAAAAACTGTTTTTT. Translating gives CASSVGVRLTEKLFF.

The genes are TRBV5-5 and TRBJ2-7; the D is unclear. Trimming shortened V by 2 bases and J by 3 bases, and 12 bases separated the two germline ends. From germline, CDR1 is SGHKS and CDR2 YYEKEE (reference sequence). CDR3 size: 14 residues. CDR3 DNA sequence: TGTGCCAGCAGCTTCTCGACTGGCAGCTACGAGCAGTACTTC. As protein: CASSFSTGSYEQYF.

This sequence joins TRBV12-5 and TRBJ2-1, with 7 bases aligning to TRBD2. With V trimmed by 3 bases and J by 6 bases, 8 bases remained unmatched. This CDR3 comprises 15 residues. Looked up from germline, CDR1 is LGHNT and CDR2 is FRNRAP. The DNA of the CDR3 is TGTGCTAGTGGTTTTGGGAGGGTGCAGGGCAATGAGCAGTTCTTC. Its translation is CASGFGRVQGNEQFF.

The rearrangement uses TRBV30 and TRBJ1-2, with D possibly matching TRBD1 (6 bases). CDR3 length: 14 residues. V dropped 3 bases and J dropped 4 bases, with 15 bases sitting between them. Germline-derived CDR1 and CDR2 are GTSNPN and SVGIG (reference sequence). This chain's CDR3 is CAWSRTGPGYGYTF. The DNA of the CDR3 is TGTGCCTGGAGCCGAACAGGGCCCGGCTATGGCTACACCTTC.

V usage is TRBV15 and J usage is TRBJ1-3; D is uncertain. V lost 8 bases and J 0 bases, leaving 8 bases between the germline ends. The germline V gene encodes CDR1 LNHNV and CDR2 YYDKDF (reference sequence). The CDR3 length is 13 residues. This chain's CDR3 is CATRLSSGNTIYF. CDR3 sequence (DNA): TGTGCCACCCGCTTGAGCTCTGGAAACACCATATATTTT.

The chain recombines TRBV11-2 with TRBJ2-2, with D perhaps TRBD1 (5 bases). CDR1 and CDR2 (germline): SGHAT, FQNNGV. Trimming left V 5 bases short and J 5 bases short, with 15 bases between. The CDR3 has 15 amino acids. As DNA, the CDR3 is TGTGCCAGCAGCGCCAGGGCTGCGCGTACCGGGGAGCTGTTTTTT. Its translation is CASSARAARTGELFF.

The CDR3 loop is CASSPGTGNGANVLTF. As DNA, the CDR3 is TGCGCCAGCAGCCCCGGGACAGGGAACGGGGCCAACGTCCTGACTTTC. V usage is TRBV4-3 and J usage is TRBJ2-6; TRBD1 aligns across 9 bases. CDR1 and CDR2 from the germline V gene are LGHNA and YSLEER. The junction had 5 bases not matched to a gene; V was cut back by 4 bases and J by 4 bases. CDR3 length equals 16 residues.

The gene calls are TRBV18 and TRBJ2-6; possibly TRBD1 for D (5 bases). V gave up 3 bases and J gave up 2 bases, with 14 bases separating them. The CDR3 has 17 residues. Germline lookup yields CDR1 KGHSH and CDR2 LQKENI. In DNA form, the CDR3 reads TGTGCCAGCTCACCGTACGGACAAGGCCCTGGGGCCAACGTCCTGACTTTC. It encodes CASSPYGQGPGANVLTF.

The chain recombines TRBV19 with TRBJ1-4; 8 bases are a match to TRBD1. V gave up 5 bases and J gave up 5 bases; unmatched junction bases: 7. Germline V gene lookup returns CDR1 LNHDA and CDR2 SQIVND (reference sequence). The length of the CDR3 is 15 residues. The CDR3 sequence is CASSPQGARNEKLFF. The CDR3 DNA is TGTGCCAGTAGTCCTCAGGGGGCCCGGAATGAAAAACTGTTTTTT.

The genes are TRBV6-1 and TRBJ2-1, with 10 bases that match TRBD2. Germline V gene lookup returns CDR1 MNHNS and CDR2 SASEGT. This CDR3 region has 16 residues. The V gene end was trimmed by 3 bases and the J gene end by 3 bases; junction bases not matched to a gene: 5. The CDR3 here is CASSELAGASYNEQFF. The CDR3 DNA is TGTGCCAGCAGTGAGCTAGCGGGAGCTAGCTACAATGAGCAGTTCTTC.

The chain links TRBV24-1 to TRBJ1-2; D is perhaps TRBD1 (6 bases). This CDR3 is built from 13 residues. V was trimmed by 5 bases and J by 7 bases, leaving 13 bases between them. Germline V gene data show CDR1 as KGHDR and CDR2 as SFDVKD. CDR3 DNA: TGTGCCACCAGTGGTACAGGGTACTCTGGCTACACCTTC. Residues: CATSGTGYSGYTF.

This chain links TRBV4-1 with TRBJ2-3, with 16 bases aligning to TRBD2. The trim removed 3 bases at V and 1 base at J, leaving 4 bases unmatched. The CDR3 extends over 18 amino acids. Germline lookup yields CDR1 MGHRA and CDR2 YSYEKL. CDR3 sequence: CASSHGTSGRDRTDTQYF. CDR3 DNA sequence: TGCGCCAGCAGCCACGGGACTAGCGGGAGGGATCGCACAGATACGCAGTATTTT.

This chain links TRBV19 with TRBJ1-5, with 7 bases aligning to TRBD1. Germline loops: CDR1 LNHDA, CDR2 SQIVND (reference sequence). V lost 6 bases and J lost 0; bases outside the gene matches: 5. This CDR3 region has 15 residues. CDR3 DNA: TGTGCCAGTAGGCAACAGGGGCATAGCAATCAGCCCCAGCATTTT. Protein: CASRQQGHSNQPQHF.

In DNA, the CDR3 is TGTGCCACAGCACAGGGCTACGAGCAGTACTTC. Its translation is CATAQGYEQYF. J is TRBJ2-7 and V is TRBV24-1; possibly TRBD1 for D (6 bases). V lost 10 bases and J 3 bases, leaving 9 bases between the germline ends. This CDR3 comprises 11 residues. The germline V gene encodes CDR1 KGHDR and CDR2 SFDVKD.

The chain links TRBV3-1 (or the pseudogene TRBV3-2) to TRBJ2-3; unclear D gene. V lost 0 bases to trimming and J lost 3 bases, with 10 bases between them. Germline CDR1 LGHDT, CDR2 YNNKEL (reference sequence). The CDR3 length is 15 residues. CDR3 residues: CASSQELLTTDTQYF. The CDR3, as DNA: TGTGCCAGCAGCCAAGAGCTACTCACGACAGATACGCAGTATTTT.

The rearrangement links TRBV2 to TRBJ2-3, with TRBD1 identical over 12 bases. The trim removed 5 bases at V and 4 bases at J, leaving 7 bases unmatched. The germline V gene has CDR1 SNHLY and CDR2 FYNNEI. This CDR3 region has 16 residues. CDR3 residues: CASSSGTGGGPDTQYF. CDR3 sequence (DNA): TGTGCCAGCAGTTCCGGGACAGGGGGCGGACCAGATACGCAGTATTTT.

Written as DNA, the CDR3 is TGCGCCAGCAGTGACCACGGGACTCAGTACCAAGAGACCCAGTACTTC. This sequence encodes CASSDHGTQYQETQYF. V gene TRBV10-1 combines with J gene TRBJ2-5; TRBD2 is a possible D gene (6 bases). The germline V and J ends were trimmed by 3 bases and 0 bases, with 14 bases remaining between them. The V gene's germline CDR1 is WNHNN and CDR2 SYGVQD (reference sequence). This CDR3 has 16 residues.

This chain uses TRBV3-1 (or the pseudogene TRBV3-2) with TRBJ2-1; 7 bases agree with TRBD2. Trimming cost V 0 bases and J 4 bases; bases outside gene matches: 12. The germline gives CDR1 LGHDT, CDR2 YNNKEL (reference sequence). The CDR3 extends over 18 amino acids. The CDR3 spells CASSQEVRGREAYNEQFF. The CDR3 DNA reads as TGTGCCAGCAGCCAAGAGGTAAGAGGACGGGAGGCTTACAATGAGCAGTTCTTC.

CDR3 DNA sequence: TGTGCCAGCAGCTCGACTAGCGGGTACCAAGAGACCCAGTACTTC. Protein: CASSSTSGYQETQYF. This sequence joins TRBV7-9 and TRBJ2-5; 10 positions agree with TRBD2. This CDR3 is 15 amino acids long. Trimming at V came to 4 bases and at J to 0 bases, leaving 2 bases not matched to a gene. CDR1 is SEHNR, CDR2 FQNEAQ, per germline (reference sequence).

The rearrangement uses TRBV7-2 and TRBJ2-3, with D possibly being TRBD1 (5 bases). V lost 3 bases and J lost 3, with 13 bases in between. CDR1 and CDR2 from the germline V gene are SGHTA and FQGNSA. CDR3 size: 15 residues. This chain's CDR3 is CASSFRGSSTDTQYF. The DNA for the CDR3 is TGTGCCAGCAGCTTTAGGGGATCCTCTACAGATACGCAGTATTTT.

The chain joins TRBV6-4 to TRBJ2-1, with D possibly being TRBD1 (7 bases). The germline CDR1 and CDR2 sequences are MRHNA and SNTAGT. The CDR3 totals 14 residues. Trimming took off 4 bases at V and 4 bases at J, with 11 bases between the two ends. This CDR3 reads CASSASGGYNEQFF. Written as DNA, the CDR3 is TGTGCCAGCAGTGCGTCAGGGGGGTACAATGAGCAGTTCTTC.

The chain combines TRBV6-2 or TRBV6-3 with TRBJ2-2; D unresolved. The CDR3 contains 14 residues. The V gene's germline CDR1 is MNHEY and CDR2 SVGEGT. V was trimmed by 5 bases and J by 4 bases, leaving 11 bases between them. The CDR3 sequence is CASSTRPGTGELFF. CDR3 nucleotide sequence: TGTGCCAGCAGTACCCGACCGGGCACCGGGGAGCTGTTTTTT.

The chain uses TRBV27 and TRBJ2-3; perhaps TRBD2 as D (5 bases). CDR3 size: 15 residues. V dropped 3 bases and J dropped 3 bases, with 13 bases sitting between them. The germline V gene encodes CDR1 MNHEY and CDR2 SMNVEV (reference sequence). For the CDR3, the DNA is TGTGCCAGCAGTTTTAATCCACGAGGGACAGATACGCAGTATTTT. Protein sequence: CASSFNPRGTDTQYF.

The V and J genes are TRBV19 and TRBJ2-3, with TRBD2 identical over 8 bases. This CDR3 is built from 15 residues. Losses at the gene ends were 0 bases for V and 7 bases for J; bases not matched to a gene: 6. Germline CDR1 reads LNHDA; CDR2 reads SQIVND (reference sequence). This CDR3 reads CASSIDSASGYTQYF. The CDR3 DNA follows: TGTGCCAGTAGTATAGATTCGGCTAGCGGGTATACGCAGTATTTT.

The chain employs TRBV19 and TRBJ2-1; 7 nucleotides line up with TRBD1. The CDR3 sequence is 13 residues long. Germline loops: CDR1 LNHDA, CDR2 SQIVND (reference sequence). The V and J ends lost 5 bases and 4 bases, in that order; junction bases with no gene match: 2. The CDR3 region is CASSPRGYNEQFF. The DNA of the CDR3 is TGTGCCAGTAGTCCCAGGGGGTACAATGAGCAGTTCTTC. Full variable domain (outside the CDR3, taken from reference TRBV19 and TRBJ2-1): DGGITQSPKYLFRKEGQNVTLSCEQNLNHDAMYWYRQDPGQGLRLIYYSQIVNDFQKGDIAEGYSVSREKKESFPLTVTSAQKNPTAFYLCASSPRGYNEQFFGPGTRLTVL.

The chain carries TRBV7-2 and TRBJ2-7; 9 bases are shared with TRBD2. V was pared by 1 base and J by 2 bases, with 3 bases of the junction left unmatched. The CDR3 has 15 amino acids. Germline CDR1 reads SGHTA; CDR2 reads FQGNSA. The CDR3 nucleotides read TGTGCCAGCAGCTTAGGACTAGCGGATACCTACGAGCAGTACTTC. Translated, it gives CASSLGLADTYEQYF. Variable domain in full (rest from reference TRBV7-2 and TRBJ2-7): GAGVSQSPSNKVTEKGKDVELRCDPISGHTALYWYRQSLGQGLEFLIYFQGNSAPDKSGLPSDRFSAERTGGSVSTLTIQRTQQEDSAVYLCASSLGLADTYEQYFGPGTRLTVT.

The gene calls are TRBV7-2 and TRBJ2-7, with TRBD1 as a possible D gene (6 bases). The CDR3 covers 15 residues. V lost 1 base to trimming and J lost 6 bases, with 16 bases between them. CDR1 is SGHTA, CDR2 FQGNSA, per germline. CDR3 amino acids: CASSLEVGARGEQYF. CDR3 sequence (DNA): TGTGCCAGCAGCTTAGAGGTGGGGGCTCGAGGCGAGCAGTACTTC.

The V and J genes are TRBV2 and TRBJ2-4, with TRBD1 matching over 9 bases. The length of the CDR3 is 16 residues. Germline loops: CDR1 SNHLY, CDR2 FYNNEI. Unmatched junction bases numbered 4, after V lost 2 bases and J lost 2 bases. In DNA form, the CDR3 reads TGTGCCAGCAGTGAATCCGGGACAGGGTCCAAAAACATTCAGTACTTC. This codes for CASSESGTGSKNIQYF.

CDR3 bases: TGTGCCAGCTGGACTAGCGGGAGCCACGAGCAGTACTTC. Amino acids: CASWTSGSHEQYF. The chain is built from TRBV18 and TRBJ2-7; 13 nucleotides line up with TRBD2. The germline CDR1 and CDR2 sequences are KGHSH and LQKENI. The CDR3 runs 13 residues. V shed 7 bases and J 5 bases; nucleotides not matched to a gene: 2.

The chain recombines TRBV3-1 (or the pseudogene TRBV3-2) with TRBJ1-1, with a weak D call TRBD1 (5 bases). The germline gives CDR1 LGHDT, CDR2 YNNKEL (reference sequence). This CDR3 contains 14 residues. With 3 bases removed from V and 4 bases from J, the gap between germline ends came to 12 bases. CDR3 region: CASSHDRPTTEAFF. DNA of the CDR3: TGTGCCAGCAGCCACGACAGACCGACCACTGAAGCTTTCTTT.